This T cell receptor (beta chain) was documented in a study of blood T cell repertoires in COVID-19. Only in-frame clones appear in the TCRdb table, and some are missing; sequencing was by immunoSEQ multiplex PCR. Seen here are 70,000 to 80,000 clones, about 86% observed once, and the top ten hold about a sixth. V lost 5 bases to trimming and J lost 3 bases, with 8 bases between them. The length of the CDR3 is 12 residues. Sample: peripheral blood. The rearrangement uses TRBV12-3 or TRBV12-4 and TRBJ2-7, with D possibly being TRBD1 (6 bases). The TCR originated in a man at least 80 years old in a cohort sampled during active COVID-19. In nucleotides, the CDR3 is TGTGCCAGCAGTCGACAGGTCTACGAGCAGTACTTC. Its protein is CASSRQVYEQYF.